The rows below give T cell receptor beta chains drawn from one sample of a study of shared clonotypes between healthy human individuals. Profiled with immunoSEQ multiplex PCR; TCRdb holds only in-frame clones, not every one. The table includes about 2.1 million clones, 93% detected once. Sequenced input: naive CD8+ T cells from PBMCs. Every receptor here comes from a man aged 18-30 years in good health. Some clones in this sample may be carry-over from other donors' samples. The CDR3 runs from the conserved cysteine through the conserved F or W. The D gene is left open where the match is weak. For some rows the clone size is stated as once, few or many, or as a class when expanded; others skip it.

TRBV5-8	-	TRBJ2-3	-	TGTGCCAGCAGTCACGGGGGCACAGATACGCAGTATTTT	CASSHGGTDTQYF
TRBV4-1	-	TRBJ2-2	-	TGCGCCAGCAGCCCCCAAGGGTTGGAAACCGGGGAGCTGTTTTTT	CASSPQGLETGELFF
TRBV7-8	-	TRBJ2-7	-	TGTGCCAGCAGCTTACGTAAGGAGGGAACCCACGAGCAGTACTTC	CASSLRKEGTHEQYF
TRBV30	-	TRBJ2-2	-	TGTGCCTGTAGACCGGGGTCAAACACCGGGGAGCTGTTTTTT	CACRPGSNTGELFF
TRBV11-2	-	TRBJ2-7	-	TGTGCCAGCAGCGCAATAGCGGTATCCCTAAACTCCTACGAGCAGTACTTC	CASSAIAVSLNSYEQYF
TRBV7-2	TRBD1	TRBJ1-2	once	TGTGCCAGCAGCCTCGCCGTCTCCGACAGGGTCAACTATGGCTACACCTTC	CASSLAVSDRVNYGYTF
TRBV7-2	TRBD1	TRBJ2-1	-	TGTGCCAGCAATGACAGGGACTACAATGAGCAGTTCTTC	CASNDRDYNEQFF
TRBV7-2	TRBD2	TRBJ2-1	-	TGTGCCAGCAGCTTAGGGCTAGCGGGAGGCCACAATGAGCAGTTCTTC	CASSLGLAGGHNEQFF
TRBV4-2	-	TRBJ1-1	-	TGTGCCAGCAGCCCATCCAACCGGGAGTTCCGAAACACTGAAGCTTTCTTT	CASSPSNREFRNTEAFF
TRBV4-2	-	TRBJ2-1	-	TGTGCCAGCAGCCAAGTAGTTAACAATGAGCAGTTCTTC	CASSQVVNNEQFF
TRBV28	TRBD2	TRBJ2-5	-	TGTGCCAGCAGCTACTCTAGCGGGAGGGCCGTCTTAGAGACCCAGTACTTC	CASSYSSGRAVLETQYF
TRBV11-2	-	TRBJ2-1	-	TGTGCCAGCAGCTTAGAGCTTGAGCAGTTCTTC	CASSLELEQFF
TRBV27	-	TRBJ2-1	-	TGTGCCAGCAGTTTTCTGGCGAGCTACAATGAGCAGTTCTTC	CASSFLASYNEQFF
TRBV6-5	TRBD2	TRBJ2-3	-	TGTGCCAGCAGTTACACGGCTAGCGGGAGTGGCGATACGCAGTATTTT	CASSYTASGSGDTQYF
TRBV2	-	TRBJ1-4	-	TGTGCCAGCAGTGGCTTTGGGGGGTTAGACGAAAAACTGTTTTTT	CASSGFGGLDEKLFF
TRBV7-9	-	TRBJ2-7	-	TGTGCCAGCAGCCGATCGACGACTGGCACCTTTGAGCAGTACTTC	CASSRSTTGTFEQYF
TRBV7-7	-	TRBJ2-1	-	TGTGCCAGCAGCTTAGTTGTAGGAGTGCTACCCATGAATGAGCAGTTCTTC	CASSLVVGVLPMNEQFF
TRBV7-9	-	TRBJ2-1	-	TGTGCCAGCAGTCCAACACTTCACCCACAGGGTCGGAATGAGCAGTTCTTC	CASSPTLHPQGRNEQFF
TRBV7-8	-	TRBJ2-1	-	TGTGCCAGCAGCGAACCTCGGGACTTTGAGCAGTTCTTC	CASSEPRDFEQFF
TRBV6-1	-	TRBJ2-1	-	TGTGCCAGCAGCAACAGGGACTCCTACAATGAGCAGTTCTTC	CASSNRDSYNEQFF
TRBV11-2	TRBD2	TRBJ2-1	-	TGTGCCAGCAGCTCGACTAGCGGGAGGGCTAGTGAGCAGTTCTTC	CASSSTSGRASEQFF
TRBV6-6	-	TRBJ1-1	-	TGTGCCAGCAGTCCGCAGGGTACTGAAGCTTTCTTT	CASSPQGTEAFF